This entry lists 16 T cell receptor beta chains sequenced from one sample in a study of blood T cell repertoires in COVID-19. Profiled with immunoSEQ multiplex PCR; TCRdb holds only in-frame clones, not every one. This sample has some 210,000 clones, with 81% found just once. The material sequenced was PBMCs or T cells enriched from blood (not recorded which). The receptors were gathered from a middle-aged man who had recovered from COVID-19.

This clone was seen a few times. The gene calls are TRBV4-1 and TRBJ2-2; tentatively, D is TRBD2 (5 bases). Germline V CDR1 and CDR2: MGHRA, YSYEKL. The CDR3 spans 16 residues. Trimming took 2 bases from V and 1 from J, leaving 11 bases between them. CDR3: CASSQTGILNTGELFF. The DNA for the CDR3 is TGCGCCAGCAGCCAAACCGGGATTCTGAACACCGGGGAGCTGTTTTTT.

The chain recombines TRBV19 with TRBJ2-1, with 7 positions matching TRBD1. Germline V gene lookup returns CDR1 LNHDA and CDR2 SQIVND (reference sequence). V trimming: 5 bases; J trimming: 4 bases; junction bases outside the gene matches: 11. The CDR3 loop spans 16 amino acids. Here the CDR3 reads CASSFGTAAWYNEQFF. The DNA for the CDR3 is TGTGCCAGTAGTTTCGGGACAGCCGCATGGTACAATGAGCAGTTCTTC. Together with reference TRBV19 and TRBJ2-1, the CDR3 gives the full variable domain: DGGITQSPKYLFRKEGQNVTLSCEQNLNHDAMYWYRQDPGQGLRLIYYSQIVNDFQKGDIAEGYSVSREKKESFPLTVTSAQKNPTAFYLCASSFGTAAWYNEQFFGPGTRLTVL.

The V and J genes are TRBV7-9 and TRBJ2-7; D call uncertain. This CDR3 is built from 12 residues. The V and J ends lost 5 bases and 2 bases respectively, with 7 bases between them. From germline, CDR1 is SEHNR and CDR2 FQNEAQ (reference sequence). The CDR3 loop reads CASSPSAYEQYF. As DNA, the CDR3 is TGTGCCAGCAGCCCCAGTGCCTACGAGCAGTACTTC. Supplemented by reference TRBV7-9 and TRBJ2-7, the full variable domain reads DTGVSQNPRHKITKRGQNVTFRCDPISEHNRLYWYRQTLGQGPEFLTYFQNEAQLEKSRLLSDRFSAERPKGSFSTLEIQRTEQGDSAMYLCASSPSAYEQYFGPGTRLTVT.

For the CDR3, the DNA is TGTGCCAGCAGCTCGACAGGAGTCAATCAGCCCCAGCATTTT. This sequence encodes CASSSTGVNQPQHF. The J gene is TRBJ1-5, the V gene TRBV7-8; D might be TRBD1 (6 bases). Germline lookup yields CDR1 SGHVS and CDR2 FQNEAQ. The CDR3 runs to 14 residues. V lost 4 bases and J 3 bases, leaving 10 bases between the germline ends.

The genes are TRBV30 and TRBJ1-5, with 8 bases identical to TRBD1. Germline loops: CDR1 GTSNPN, CDR2 SVGIG (reference sequence). The CDR3 totals 13 residues. Unmatched junction bases numbered 7, after V lost 6 bases and J lost 6 bases. CDR3 DNA: TGTGCCTGCGACAGGGGCAGAGGTCAGCCCCAGCATTTT. It encodes CACDRGRGQPQHF.

This clone showed up just once. The chain is built from TRBV5-1 and TRBJ2-7; a weak D match, TRBD1 (5 bases). V shed 1 base and J shed 6 bases, with 17 bases lying between them. The CDR3 is made up of 15 amino acids. In germline, CDR1 is SGHRS, CDR2 YFSETQ. CDR3 in amino acids: CASSLSTQGKTEQYF. The CDR3 DNA is TGCGCCAGCAGCTTGTCAACGCAGGGTAAGACCGAGCAGTACTTC.

The chain combines TRBV18 with TRBJ1-6; no definite D call. This CDR3 has 13 residues. Germline-derived CDR1 and CDR2 are KGHSH and LQKENI. V was trimmed by 3 bases and J by 8 bases, leaving 8 bases between them. CDR3 sequence reads: CASSPGGDSPLHF. The DNA for the CDR3 is TGTGCCAGCTCACCCGGTGGAGATTCACCCCTCCACTTT.

The J gene is TRBJ1-2, the V gene TRBV5-6; 9 bases fit TRBD1. J gave up 8 bases and V 0 bases, and 14 bases lay outside the gene matches. Germline V gene lookup returns CDR1 SGHDT and CDR2 YYEEEE. There are 17 residues in the CDR3. The CDR3 protein is CASSLDLDVQGAEGYTF. CDR3 DNA sequence: TGTGCCAGCAGCTTGGACCTAGACGTACAGGGGGCGGAGGGCTACACCTTC. Full variable domain (missing parts from reference TRBV5-6 and TRBJ1-2): DAGVTQSPTHLIKTRGQQVTLRCSPKSGHDTVSWYQQALGQGPQFIFQYYEEEERQRGNFPDRFSGHQFPNYSSELNVNALLLGDSALYLCASSLDLDVQGAEGYTFGSGTRLTVV.

The V call is TRBV29-1, the J call TRBJ2-1; D is perhaps TRBD2 (6 bases). This CDR3 has 14 amino acids. Trimming took off 4 bases at V and 2 bases at J, with 12 bases between the two ends. Germline V CDR1 and CDR2: SQVTM, ANQGSEA. The CDR3 loop reads CSVGGDPTYNEQFF. CDR3 DNA: TGCAGCGTTGGGGGGGACCCAACCTACAATGAGCAGTTCTTC.

The chain employs TRBV7-9 and TRBJ2-1; D unclear. The CDR3 consists of 16 residues. The germline CDR1 and CDR2 sequences are SEHNR and FQNEAQ (reference sequence). Trimming pared 5 bases from V and 9 bases from J, leaving 23 bases between. CDR3 nucleotides: TGTGCCAGCAGCCAGACTGATAGCTCAAAACGAGGTGAGCAGTTCTTC. Protein sequence: CASSQTDSSKRGEQFF.

This clone was detected only a few times. V usage is TRBV6-5 and J usage is TRBJ2-1; D not resolved. V dropped 6 bases and J dropped 6 bases, with 12 bases sitting between them. The CDR3 totals 13 residues. Germline CDR1 reads MNHEY; CDR2 reads SVGAGI. The chain's CDR3 is CASRKSFSNEQFF. CDR3 nucleotides: TGTGCCAGCAGGAAGTCTTTTAGCAATGAGCAGTTCTTC.

This chain links TRBV27 with TRBJ2-7, with D unclear. With 5 bases removed from V and 1 base from J, the gap between germline ends came to 12 bases. The length of the CDR3 is 14 residues. Germline V gives CDR1 MNHEY, CDR2 SMNVEV (reference sequence). CDR3 DNA: TGTGCCAGCAGTGGCGGTCAACGATCCTACGAGCAGTACTTC. Amino acid sequence: CASSGGQRSYEQYF.

The rearrangement uses TRBV9 and TRBJ2-6; D is unclear. The V gene's germline CDR1 is SGDLS and CDR2 YYNGEE. CDR3 length: 13 residues. Trimming pared 6 bases from V and 1 base from J, leaving 5 bases between. The chain's CDR3 is CASTGSGANVLTF. The CDR3 DNA follows: TGTGCCAGCACCGGGTCTGGGGCCAACGTCCTGACTTTC.

In this sample, this clone turned up once. V usage is TRBV19 and J usage is TRBJ1-5, with D maybe TRBD1 (5 bases). V lost 2 bases and J 4 bases, leaving 9 bases between the germline ends. This CDR3 has 14 residues. CDR1 is LNHDA and CDR2 is SQIVND in the germline V gene (reference sequence). CDR3 nucleotides: TGTGCCAGTAGTATACAGGGTGGGAATCAGCCCCAGCATTTT. Its protein product is CASSIQGGNQPQHF.

CDR3 sequence reads: CASTPRRLTGNTEAFF. CDR3 in DNA: TGTGCCAGCACCCCAAGGAGACTGACAGGGAACACTGAAGCTTTCTTT. The chain employs TRBV9 and TRBJ1-1; a weak D match, TRBD1 (6 bases). The germline V gene encodes CDR1 SGDLS and CDR2 YYNGEE. V was clipped by 6 bases and J by 1 base, with 19 bases between them. The length of the CDR3 is 16 residues.

The chain couples TRBV5-1 to TRBJ2-2; D perhaps matches TRBD2 (5 bases). V gave up 1 base and J gave up 0 bases, with 7 bases separating them. The CDR3 contains 15 residues. The germline CDR1 and CDR2 sequences are SGHRS and YFSETQ. The CDR3 here is CASSLLLANTGELFF. Here the CDR3 DNA reads TGCGCCAGCAGCTTGCTACTAGCGAACACCGGGGAGCTGTTTTTT.